The 31 T cell receptor beta chains given below trace back to one sample, sequenced in a study of cytomegalovirus exposure and HLA in healthy donors. The PCR used 60 Vbeta and 13 Jbeta primers. Using immunoSEQ multiplex PCR, the repertoire was profiled, and TCRdb retains in-frame clones only, with some absent. This table has about 55,000 clones, roughly 50% appearing once. Material for sequencing was PBMCs. The receptors here all came from a human donor in good health.

The rearrangement links TRBV9 to TRBJ2-3, with TRBD2 identical over 7 bases. Germline V lookup: CDR1 SGDLS, CDR2 YYNGEE. This CDR3 contains 15 residues. V shed 6 bases, J shed 0 bases, and the junction held 7 bases outside the gene matches. CDR3 DNA sequence: TGTGCCAGCACCTCTAGCGGTAGAAGCACAGATACGCAGTATTTT. It is translated as CASTSSGRSTDTQYF. Looking up the rest from reference TRBV9 and TRBJ2-3 gives the full variable domain: DSGVTQTPKHLITATGQRVTLRCSPRSGDLSVYWYQQSLDQGLQFLIQYYNGEERAKGNILERFSAQQFPDLHSELNLSSLELGDSALYFCASTSSGRSTDTQYFGPGTRLTVL.

This clone was seen a single time. V usage is TRBV27 and J usage is TRBJ1-4; no clear D gene. CDR3 length: 13 residues. Trimming pared 7 bases from V and 7 bases from J, leaving 13 bases between. Germline V gene sequence: CDR1 MNHEY, CDR2 SMNVEV (reference sequence). For the CDR3, the DNA is TGTGCCAGCAAAGCGGCTGGGTTTGAAAAACTGTTTTTT. Residues: CASKAAGFEKLFF.

The chain recombines TRBV7-2 with TRBJ2-2; a possible D gene is TRBD1 (6 bases). Trimming left V 5 bases short and J 1 base short, with 8 bases between. CDR1 is SGHTA, CDR2 FQGNSA, per germline. The CDR3 consists of 14 residues. This CDR3 is CASSLDRNTGELFF. The CDR3 region has the DNA TGTGCCAGCAGCCTGGACAGGAACACCGGGGAGCTGTTTTTT. Looking up the rest from reference TRBV7-2 and TRBJ2-2 gives the full variable domain: GAGVSQSPSNKVTEKGKDVELRCDPISGHTALYWYRQSLGQGLEFLIYFQGNSAPDKSGLPSDRFSAERTGGSVSTLTIQRTQQEDSAVYLCASSLDRNTGELFFGEGSRLTVL.

Only a few counts were recorded for this clone. The chain couples TRBV6-5 to TRBJ2-7; 7 bases match TRBD2. V was clipped by 0 bases and J by 2 bases; unmatched bases: 7. The CDR3 length is 16 residues. From germline, CDR1 is MNHEY and CDR2 SVGAGI. The CDR3 DNA follows: TGTGCCAGCAGTTACTCGTGGCGGGGGACTACCTACGAGCAGTACTTC. As protein: CASSYSWRGTTYEQYF.

The V gene is TRBV7-2, the J gene TRBJ2-3; TRBD1 matches at 7 bases. Losses at the gene ends were 6 bases for V and 3 bases for J; bases not matched to a gene: 9. This CDR3 has 15 residues. Germline V gene sequence: CDR1 SGHTA, CDR2 FQGNSA. For the CDR3, the DNA is TGTGCCAGCAGTTTACAGGGGTTGAGGACAGATACGCAGTATTTT. This translates into CASSLQGLRTDTQYF.

The J gene is TRBJ1-1, the V gene TRBV9; no clear D gene. The CDR3 has 12 residues. Trimming removed 2 bases from V and 10 bases from J, with 12 bases in between. Germline CDR1 is SGDLS and CDR2 is YYNGEE. The CDR3 here is CASSVGNSGAFF. The CDR3 DNA reads as TGTGCCAGCAGCGTTGGTAACAGTGGAGCTTTCTTT.

This chain links TRBV2 with TRBJ1-4, with 8 bases aligning to TRBD1. J gave up 8 bases and V 5 bases, and 10 bases lay outside the gene matches. This CDR3 is built from 15 residues. The germline CDR1 and CDR2 sequences are SNHLY and FYNNEI. CDR3 loop: CASSTQGARGEKLFF. Here the CDR3 DNA reads TGTGCCAGCAGTACTCAGGGGGCGCGTGGCGAAAAACTGTTTTTT.

The J gene is TRBJ1-1, the V gene TRBV4-3; the match to TRBD1 covers 7 bases. This CDR3 is built from 17 residues. The ends lost 4 bases at V and 0 bases at J; junction bases unmatched: 11. The germline V gene has CDR1 LGHNA and CDR2 YSLEER. CDR3 coding DNA: TGCGCCAGCAGCCGATCCGGAACAGGGGCGATGAACACTGAAGCTTTCTTT. Translation: CASSRSGTGAMNTEAFF.

The CDR3 sequence: CASSLDVTADLEQYF. The CDR3 coding sequence is TGCGCCAGCAGCTTGGATGTGACAGCCGATTTAGAGCAGTACTTC. This sequence joins TRBV5-1 and TRBJ2-7, with a tentative D call TRBD1 (5 bases). Germline CDR1 reads SGHRS; CDR2 reads YFSETQ. This CDR3 is 15 amino acids long. V shed 0 bases and J shed 7 bases, with 17 bases lying between them.

This clone was counted many times. The V and J genes are TRBV29-1 and TRBJ1-2; 7 bases match TRBD1. The germline V gene encodes CDR1 SQVTM and CDR2 ANQGSEA. Germline trimming cut 4 bases from V and 1 base from J; bases unmatched to any gene: 3. This CDR3 has 13 amino acids. The CDR3 DNA reads TGCAGCGTTGGGGACAGCGTTAACTATGGCTACACCTTC. Amino acids: CSVGDSVNYGYTF.

The rearrangement links TRBV10-3 to TRBJ2-5; TRBD2 aligns across 8 bases. Germline trimming cut 3 bases from V and 3 bases from J; bases unmatched to any gene: 6. The CDR3 has 15 amino acids. Germline V gives CDR1 ENHRY, CDR2 SYGVKD. In nucleotides, the CDR3 is TGTGCCATCAGTGATTTTGGCGGGGGGAAAGAGACCCAGTACTTC. Translated: CAISDFGGGKETQYF.

The chain is built from TRBV6-1 and TRBJ2-4, with D possibly TRBD1 on 5 matching bases. The CDR3 loop spans 13 amino acids. Germline values: CDR1 MNHNS, CDR2 SASEGT. The V and J ends lost 5 bases and 9 bases respectively, with 14 bases between them. Written as DNA, the CDR3 is TGTGCCAGCAGTACGACAGAGTGGGGCATTCAGTACTTC. This sequence encodes CASSTTEWGIQYF.

V gene TRBV7-3 combines with J gene TRBJ1-1, with 8 bases lining up with TRBD1. Trimming cost V 5 bases and J 4 bases; bases outside gene matches: 3. CDR3 length: 13 residues. CDR1 and CDR2 (germline): SGHTA, FQGTGA. CDR3 residues: CASSQQGGTEAFF. The CDR3 nucleotides are TGTGCCAGCAGCCAACAGGGGGGCACTGAAGCTTTCTTT.

This chain uses TRBV7-2 with TRBJ1-1; D is possibly TRBD1 (5 bases). Germline V gives CDR1 SGHTA, CDR2 FQGNSA. Trimming removed 7 bases at V and 5 bases at J, with 11 bases between. The CDR3 spans 12 residues. The CDR3 here is CASTGGITEAFF. CDR3 nucleotides: TGTGCCAGCACCGGGGGAATAACTGAAGCTTTCTTT.

The chain combines TRBV5-1 with TRBJ2-5, with D uncertain. Germline loops: CDR1 SGHRS, CDR2 YFSETQ. CDR3 length: 11 amino acids. V lost 6 bases, J lost 5 bases, and 8 bases lay in between. In DNA, the CDR3 is TGCGCCAGCACCGACGGGGAGACCCAGTACTTC. It codes for CASTDGETQYF.

Only one count was recorded for this clone. The chain couples TRBV2 to TRBJ2-3; 8 positions match TRBD2. The CDR3 extends over 15 amino acids. V lost 6 bases and J lost 2; bases outside the gene matches: 7. Germline V lookup: CDR1 SNHLY, CDR2 FYNNEI. The CDR3 region is CASRRAAGDTDTQYF. The CDR3, as DNA: TGTGCCAGCAGGAGGGCAGCGGGGGACACAGATACGCAGTATTTT.

The chain combines TRBV7-8 with TRBJ2-7, with TRBD1 matching over 7 bases. Germline CDR1 reads SGHVS; CDR2 reads FQNEAQ. Losses at the gene ends were 5 bases for V and 6 bases for J; bases not matched to a gene: 7. The CDR3 is made up of 13 amino acids. CDR3 sequence reads: CASSLGTAGEQYF. CDR3 nucleotides: TGTGCCAGCAGCCTCGGGACAGCAGGCGAGCAGTACTTC.

This clone was found a few times. The CDR3 DNA is TGTGCCAGCAGTACCCGACAGGGGGAGGGCTATGGCTACACCTTC. Its protein product is CASSTRQGEGYGYTF. The J gene is TRBJ1-2, the V gene TRBV6-5; 9 positions agree with TRBD1. This CDR3 contains 15 residues. J was trimmed by 4 bases and V by 5 bases; bases with no gene match: 8. From germline, CDR1 is MNHEY and CDR2 SVGAGI.

A few counts support this clone. The chain recombines TRBV11-3 with TRBJ2-2; tentative D call: TRBD1 (5 bases). This CDR3 is 14 amino acids long. From germline, CDR1 is SGHNT and CDR2 YENEEA. V lost 5 bases, J lost 3 bases, and 10 bases lay in between. Written as DNA, the CDR3 is TGTGCCAGCAGCCGGGTACAGGACACCGGGGAGCTGTTTTTT. Encoded protein: CASSRVQDTGELFF.

The rearrangement joins TRBV5-8 to TRBJ2-1, with TRBD1 matching over 7 bases. Germline assignment: CDR1 SGHTS and CDR2 YDEGEE. CDR3 length: 15 amino acids. Trimming removed 0 bases from V and 0 bases from J; junction bases left unmatched: 0. The DNA of the CDR3 is TGTGCCAGCAGCTTGGACAGGGGCTCCTACAATGAGCAGTTCTTC. Its translation: CASSLDRGSYNEQFF. Based on the CDR3 plus reference TRBV5-8 and TRBJ2-1, the full variable domain is EAGVTQSPTHLIKTRGQQATLRCSPISGHTSVYWYQQALGLGLQFLLWYDEGEERNRGNFPPRFSGRQFPNYSSELNVNALELEDSALYLCASSLDRGSYNEQFFGPGTRLTVL.

J is TRBJ2-1 and V is TRBV4-1; 10 positions agree with TRBD2. J lost 10 bases, V lost 4 bases, and 19 bases had no gene match. CDR3 length: 18 amino acids. Germline lookup yields CDR1 MGHRA and CDR2 YSYEKL. The CDR3 DNA reads TGCGCCAGCAGCCCCCGCTCGAGGATGTCTAGCGGGGGTACGGAGCAGTTCTTC. Residues: CASSPRSRMSSGGTEQFF.

This chain joins TRBV11-2 and TRBJ2-5; 7 bases agree with TRBD2. This CDR3 is 12 amino acids long. Germline-derived CDR1 and CDR2 are SGHAT and FQNNGV. After removal of 5 bases from V and 9 bases from J, the junction contained 6 bases not matched to a gene. The CDR3 DNA reads as TGTGCCAGCAGCCGGGGGGTCCGGGCCCAGTACTTC. Translation: CASSRGVRAQYF.

The chain recombines TRBV28 with TRBJ2-1; maybe TRBD1 (6 bases). Germline V gene lookup returns CDR1 MDHEN and CDR2 SYDVKM. This CDR3 has 16 amino acids. Trimming removed 5 bases from V and 4 bases from J, with 18 bases in between. CDR3 sequence: CASSRDRDTRYNEQFF. The CDR3 DNA is TGTGCCAGCAGTCGCGACCGGGACACGCGATACAATGAGCAGTTCTTC.

This clone showed up just a few times. This chain joins TRBV6-1 and TRBJ2-1, with 9 bases fitting TRBD2. Looked up from germline, CDR1 is MNHNS and CDR2 is SASEGT. With 6 bases clipped from V and 5 bases from J, the junction kept 5 bases outside the gene matches. The CDR3 runs to 14 residues. The DNA of the CDR3 is TGTGCCAGCAGGCCGGGACTAGCTGACAATGAGCAGTTCTTC. The encoded protein is CASRPGLADNEQFF.

The table lists this clone with a few counts. The chain carries TRBV19 and TRBJ1-3; 8 positions match TRBD1. Losses at the gene ends were 7 bases for V and 0 bases for J; bases not matched to a gene: 11. Per germline, CDR1 LNHDA and CDR2 SQIVND (reference sequence). The CDR3 totals 17 residues. The CDR3 spells CASNDRGQGDSGNTIYF. The DNA of the CDR3 is TGTGCCAGTAATGACCGTGGACAGGGAGACTCTGGAAACACCATATATTTT.

V is TRBV9 and J is TRBJ2-5; perhaps TRBD2 as D (5 bases). Germline-derived CDR1 and CDR2 are SGDLS and YYNGEE. Trimming cost V 0 bases and J 5 bases, with 8 bases left between them. The CDR3 covers 13 residues. The CDR3 region is CASSVGGWETQYF. The CDR3 region has the DNA TGTGCCAGCAGCGTAGGAGGGTGGGAGACCCAGTACTTC.

This chain connects TRBV6-5 to TRBJ1-4; 7 nucleotides agree with TRBD1. This CDR3 has 15 amino acids. V was clipped by 4 bases and J by 8 bases; unmatched bases: 10. Per the germline V gene, CDR1 is MNHEY and CDR2 is SVGAGI. CDR3 region: CASSSPRTGSEKLFF. DNA of the CDR3: TGTGCCAGCAGTTCCCCGAGGACAGGCTCCGAAAAACTGTTTTTT.

This clone was counted between two and nine times. The CDR3 protein is CAISELGQNTEAFF. The CDR3 nucleotides read TGTGCCATCAGTGAGCTTGGGCAGAACACTGAAGCTTTCTTT. The rearrangement joins TRBV10-3 to TRBJ1-1; D gene uncertain. V lost 2 bases to trimming and J lost 1 base, with 8 bases between them. Germline values: CDR1 ENHRY, CDR2 SYGVKD. The CDR3 totals 14 residues.

A few counts support this clone. The rearrangement uses TRBV5-1 and TRBJ2-7; possibly TRBD1 for D (6 bases). V lost 2 bases, J lost 1 base, and 10 bases lay in between. This CDR3 spans 14 amino acids. Germline values: CDR1 SGHRS, CDR2 YFSETQ. CDR3 region: CASSFRDISYEQYF. CDR3 in DNA: TGCGCCAGCAGCTTCCGGGACATATCCTACGAGCAGTACTTC.

As DNA, the CDR3 is TGTGCCACCAGCAGAGATCTAGCGGGGGGGTCTATCGAGACCCAGTACTTC. Its translation: CATSRDLAGGSIETQYF. This chain links TRBV15 with TRBJ2-5, with 12 bases aligning to TRBD2. From germline, CDR1 is LNHNV and CDR2 YYDKDF (reference sequence). CDR3 length equals 17 residues. The junction had 7 bases not matched to a gene; V was cut back by 0 bases and J by 5 bases.

This clone has only one observation. A junction end diverges from the germline sequence, so it may reflect a read error. The chain has TRBV27 and TRBJ1-2; D remains ambiguous. The germline V gene has CDR1 MNHEY and CDR2 SMNVEV (reference sequence). The CDR3 has 13 amino acids. CDR3 loop: CASSPRGSYGYPF. The CDR3, as DNA: TGTGCCAGCAGCCCTCGAGGTTCCTATGGCTACCCCTTC.